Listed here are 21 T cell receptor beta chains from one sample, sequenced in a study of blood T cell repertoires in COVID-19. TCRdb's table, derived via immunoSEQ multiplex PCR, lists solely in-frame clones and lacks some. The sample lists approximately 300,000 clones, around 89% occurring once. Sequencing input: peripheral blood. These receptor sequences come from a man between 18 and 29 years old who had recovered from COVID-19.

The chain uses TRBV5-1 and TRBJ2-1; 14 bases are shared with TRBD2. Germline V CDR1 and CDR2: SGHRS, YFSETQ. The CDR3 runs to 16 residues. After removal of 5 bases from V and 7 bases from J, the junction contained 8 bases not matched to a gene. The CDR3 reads CASSHGLAGGLNEQFF. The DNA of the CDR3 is TGCGCCAGCAGTCACGGACTAGCGGGAGGCTTAAATGAGCAGTTCTTC.

The CDR3 protein is CASSLSLDRDGSYEQYF. In DNA, the CDR3 is TGTGCCAGCAGCCTTTCCTTGGACAGGGACGGCTCCTACGAGCAGTACTTC. V is TRBV3-1 (or the pseudogene TRBV3-2) and J is TRBJ2-7; TRBD1 matches at 8 bases. V lost 4 bases and J lost 0; bases outside the gene matches: 11. The CDR3 is 17 amino acids. The germline CDR1 and CDR2 sequences are LGHDT and YNNKEL (reference sequence).

This CDR3 is CASSWRETDEQYF. The CDR3 DNA is TGCGCCAGCAGCTGGCGGGAGACCGACGAGCAGTACTTC. The chain uses TRBV5-1 and TRBJ2-7; TRBD2 matches 7 bases. This CDR3 has 13 amino acids. Per the germline V gene, CDR1 is SGHRS and CDR2 is YFSETQ. V lost 3 bases, J lost 5 bases, and 5 bases stayed unmatched.

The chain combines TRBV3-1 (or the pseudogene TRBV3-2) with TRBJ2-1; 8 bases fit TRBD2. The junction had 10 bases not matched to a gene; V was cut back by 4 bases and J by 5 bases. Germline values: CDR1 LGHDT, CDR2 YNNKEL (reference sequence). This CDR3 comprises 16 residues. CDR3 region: CASSPSTGGGNNEQFF. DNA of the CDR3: TGTGCCAGCAGCCCTTCAACGGGCGGGGGGAACAATGAGCAGTTCTTC.

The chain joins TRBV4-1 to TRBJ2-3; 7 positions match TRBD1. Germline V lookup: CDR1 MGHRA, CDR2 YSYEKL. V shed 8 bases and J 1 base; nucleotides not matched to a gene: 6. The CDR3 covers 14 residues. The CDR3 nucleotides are TGCGCCAGCCGCCGGGACAGCGGCACAGATACGCAGTATTTT. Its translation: CASRRDSGTDTQYF.

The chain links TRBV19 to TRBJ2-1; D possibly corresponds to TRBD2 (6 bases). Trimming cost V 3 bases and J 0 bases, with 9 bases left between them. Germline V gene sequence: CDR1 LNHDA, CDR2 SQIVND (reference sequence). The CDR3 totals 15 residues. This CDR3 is CASSIERVSYNEQFF. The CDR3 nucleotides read TGTGCCAGTAGTATCGAGCGGGTCTCCTACAATGAGCAGTTCTTC.

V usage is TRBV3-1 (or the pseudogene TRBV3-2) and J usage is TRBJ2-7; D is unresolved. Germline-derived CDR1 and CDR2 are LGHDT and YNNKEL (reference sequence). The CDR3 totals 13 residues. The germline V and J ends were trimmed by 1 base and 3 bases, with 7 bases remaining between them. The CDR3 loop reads CASSQGAGYEQYF. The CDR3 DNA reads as TGTGCCAGCAGCCAAGGTGCAGGCTACGAGCAGTACTTC.

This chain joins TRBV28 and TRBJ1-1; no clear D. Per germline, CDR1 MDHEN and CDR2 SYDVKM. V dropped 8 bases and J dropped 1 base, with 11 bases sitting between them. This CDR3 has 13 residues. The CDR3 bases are TGTGCCAGCTCCGGAGAGCCGAACACTGAAGCTTTCTTT. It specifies CASSGEPNTEAFF.

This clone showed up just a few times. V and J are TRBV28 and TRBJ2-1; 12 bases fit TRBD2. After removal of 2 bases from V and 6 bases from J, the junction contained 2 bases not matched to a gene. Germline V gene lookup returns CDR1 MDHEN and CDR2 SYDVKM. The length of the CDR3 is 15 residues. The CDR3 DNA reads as TGTGCCAGCAGTTTAAAACTAGCGGGGGGCAATGAGCAGTTCTTC. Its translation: CASSLKLAGGNEQFF.

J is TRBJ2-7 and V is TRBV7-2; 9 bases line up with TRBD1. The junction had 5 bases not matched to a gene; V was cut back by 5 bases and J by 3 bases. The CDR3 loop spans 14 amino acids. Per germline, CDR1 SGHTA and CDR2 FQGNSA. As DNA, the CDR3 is TGTGCCAGCAGCCCCTTGACAGGGGGCTACGAGCAGTACTTC. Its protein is CASSPLTGGYEQYF.

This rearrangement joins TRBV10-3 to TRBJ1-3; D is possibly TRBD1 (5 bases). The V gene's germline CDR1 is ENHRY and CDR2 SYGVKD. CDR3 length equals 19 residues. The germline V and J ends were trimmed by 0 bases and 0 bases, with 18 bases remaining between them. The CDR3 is CAISESWGGTLSSGNTIYF. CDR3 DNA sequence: TGTGCCATCAGTGAGTCGTGGGGGGGGACTCTCAGCTCTGGAAACACCATATATTTT.

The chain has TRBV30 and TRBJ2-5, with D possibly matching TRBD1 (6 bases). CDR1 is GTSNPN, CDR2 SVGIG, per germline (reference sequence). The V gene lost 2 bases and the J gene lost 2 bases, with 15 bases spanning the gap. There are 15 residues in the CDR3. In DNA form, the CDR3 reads TGTGCCTGGAGTCTCCGACAGGATCGACAAGAGACCCAGTACTTC. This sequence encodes CAWSLRQDRQETQYF.

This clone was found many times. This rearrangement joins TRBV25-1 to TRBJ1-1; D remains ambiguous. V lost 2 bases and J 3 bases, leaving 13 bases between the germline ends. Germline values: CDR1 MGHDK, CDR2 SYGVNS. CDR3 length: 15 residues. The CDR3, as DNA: TGTGCCAGCAGTGAAAGAAACAAGGGAGACACTGAAGCTTTCTTT. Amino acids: CASSERNKGDTEAFF.

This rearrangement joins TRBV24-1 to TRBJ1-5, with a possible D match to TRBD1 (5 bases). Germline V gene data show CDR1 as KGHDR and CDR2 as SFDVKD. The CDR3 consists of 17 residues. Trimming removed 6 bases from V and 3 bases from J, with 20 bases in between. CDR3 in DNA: TGTGCCACCAGTCGTAGACAGATAACTACCCACAATCAGCCCCAGCATTTT. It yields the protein CATSRRQITTHNQPQHF.

The CDR3 nucleotides read TGTGCCAGCAGCTTGGGGAACAGGGATACAGATACGCAGTATTTT. Its protein is CASSLGNRDTDTQYF. The rearrangement links TRBV5-8 to TRBJ2-3, with D possibly matching TRBD1 (6 bases). Trimming shortened V by 0 bases and J by 3 bases, and 11 bases separated the two germline ends. The germline V gene has CDR1 SGHTS and CDR2 YDEGEE. The CDR3 extends over 15 amino acids.

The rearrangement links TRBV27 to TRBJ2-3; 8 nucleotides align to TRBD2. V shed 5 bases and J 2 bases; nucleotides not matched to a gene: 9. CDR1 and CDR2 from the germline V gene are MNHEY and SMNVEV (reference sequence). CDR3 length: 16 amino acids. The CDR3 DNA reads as TGTGCCAGCAGTGGTATAGCGGGATGGAACACAGATACGCAGTATTTT. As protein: CASSGIAGWNTDTQYF.

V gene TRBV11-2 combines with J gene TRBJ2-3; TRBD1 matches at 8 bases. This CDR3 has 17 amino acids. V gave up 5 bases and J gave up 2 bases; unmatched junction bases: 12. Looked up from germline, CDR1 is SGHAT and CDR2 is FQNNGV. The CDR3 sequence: CASSQPFRGRHTDTQYF. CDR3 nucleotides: TGTGCCAGCAGCCAGCCTTTCAGGGGGCGTCACACAGATACGCAGTATTTT. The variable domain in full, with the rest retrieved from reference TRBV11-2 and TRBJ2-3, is EAGVAQSPRYKIIEKRQSVAFWCNPISGHATLYWYQQILGQGPKLLIQFQNNGVVDDSQLPKDRFSAERLKGVDSTLKIQPAKLEDSAVYLCASSQPFRGRHTDTQYFGPGTRLTVL.

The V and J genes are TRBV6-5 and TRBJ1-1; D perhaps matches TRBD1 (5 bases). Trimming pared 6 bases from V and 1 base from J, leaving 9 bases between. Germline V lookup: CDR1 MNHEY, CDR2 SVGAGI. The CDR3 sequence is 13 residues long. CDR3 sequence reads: CASRTVPNTEAFF. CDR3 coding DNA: TGTGCCAGCAGGACAGTCCCGAACACTGAAGCTTTCTTT.

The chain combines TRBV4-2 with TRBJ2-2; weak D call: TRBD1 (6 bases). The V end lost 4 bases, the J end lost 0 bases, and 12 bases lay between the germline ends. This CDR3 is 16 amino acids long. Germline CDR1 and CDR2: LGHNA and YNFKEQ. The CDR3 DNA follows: TGTGCCAGCAGCCCCCTTGGACAGTCGAACACCGGGGAGCTGTTTTTT. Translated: CASSPLGQSNTGELFF.

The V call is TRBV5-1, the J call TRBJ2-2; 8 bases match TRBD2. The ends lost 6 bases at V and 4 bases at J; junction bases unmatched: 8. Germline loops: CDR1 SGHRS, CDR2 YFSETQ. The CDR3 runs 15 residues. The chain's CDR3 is CASNPGGVSTGELFF. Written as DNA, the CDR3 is TGCGCCAGCAACCCGGGAGGGGTGAGCACCGGGGAGCTGTTTTTT.

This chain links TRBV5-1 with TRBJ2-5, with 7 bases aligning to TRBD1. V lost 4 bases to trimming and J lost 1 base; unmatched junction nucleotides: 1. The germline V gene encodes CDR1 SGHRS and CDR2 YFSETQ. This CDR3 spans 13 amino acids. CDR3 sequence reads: CASSGTAQETQYF. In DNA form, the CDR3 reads TGCGCCAGCAGCGGGACAGCCCAAGAGACCCAGTACTTC.